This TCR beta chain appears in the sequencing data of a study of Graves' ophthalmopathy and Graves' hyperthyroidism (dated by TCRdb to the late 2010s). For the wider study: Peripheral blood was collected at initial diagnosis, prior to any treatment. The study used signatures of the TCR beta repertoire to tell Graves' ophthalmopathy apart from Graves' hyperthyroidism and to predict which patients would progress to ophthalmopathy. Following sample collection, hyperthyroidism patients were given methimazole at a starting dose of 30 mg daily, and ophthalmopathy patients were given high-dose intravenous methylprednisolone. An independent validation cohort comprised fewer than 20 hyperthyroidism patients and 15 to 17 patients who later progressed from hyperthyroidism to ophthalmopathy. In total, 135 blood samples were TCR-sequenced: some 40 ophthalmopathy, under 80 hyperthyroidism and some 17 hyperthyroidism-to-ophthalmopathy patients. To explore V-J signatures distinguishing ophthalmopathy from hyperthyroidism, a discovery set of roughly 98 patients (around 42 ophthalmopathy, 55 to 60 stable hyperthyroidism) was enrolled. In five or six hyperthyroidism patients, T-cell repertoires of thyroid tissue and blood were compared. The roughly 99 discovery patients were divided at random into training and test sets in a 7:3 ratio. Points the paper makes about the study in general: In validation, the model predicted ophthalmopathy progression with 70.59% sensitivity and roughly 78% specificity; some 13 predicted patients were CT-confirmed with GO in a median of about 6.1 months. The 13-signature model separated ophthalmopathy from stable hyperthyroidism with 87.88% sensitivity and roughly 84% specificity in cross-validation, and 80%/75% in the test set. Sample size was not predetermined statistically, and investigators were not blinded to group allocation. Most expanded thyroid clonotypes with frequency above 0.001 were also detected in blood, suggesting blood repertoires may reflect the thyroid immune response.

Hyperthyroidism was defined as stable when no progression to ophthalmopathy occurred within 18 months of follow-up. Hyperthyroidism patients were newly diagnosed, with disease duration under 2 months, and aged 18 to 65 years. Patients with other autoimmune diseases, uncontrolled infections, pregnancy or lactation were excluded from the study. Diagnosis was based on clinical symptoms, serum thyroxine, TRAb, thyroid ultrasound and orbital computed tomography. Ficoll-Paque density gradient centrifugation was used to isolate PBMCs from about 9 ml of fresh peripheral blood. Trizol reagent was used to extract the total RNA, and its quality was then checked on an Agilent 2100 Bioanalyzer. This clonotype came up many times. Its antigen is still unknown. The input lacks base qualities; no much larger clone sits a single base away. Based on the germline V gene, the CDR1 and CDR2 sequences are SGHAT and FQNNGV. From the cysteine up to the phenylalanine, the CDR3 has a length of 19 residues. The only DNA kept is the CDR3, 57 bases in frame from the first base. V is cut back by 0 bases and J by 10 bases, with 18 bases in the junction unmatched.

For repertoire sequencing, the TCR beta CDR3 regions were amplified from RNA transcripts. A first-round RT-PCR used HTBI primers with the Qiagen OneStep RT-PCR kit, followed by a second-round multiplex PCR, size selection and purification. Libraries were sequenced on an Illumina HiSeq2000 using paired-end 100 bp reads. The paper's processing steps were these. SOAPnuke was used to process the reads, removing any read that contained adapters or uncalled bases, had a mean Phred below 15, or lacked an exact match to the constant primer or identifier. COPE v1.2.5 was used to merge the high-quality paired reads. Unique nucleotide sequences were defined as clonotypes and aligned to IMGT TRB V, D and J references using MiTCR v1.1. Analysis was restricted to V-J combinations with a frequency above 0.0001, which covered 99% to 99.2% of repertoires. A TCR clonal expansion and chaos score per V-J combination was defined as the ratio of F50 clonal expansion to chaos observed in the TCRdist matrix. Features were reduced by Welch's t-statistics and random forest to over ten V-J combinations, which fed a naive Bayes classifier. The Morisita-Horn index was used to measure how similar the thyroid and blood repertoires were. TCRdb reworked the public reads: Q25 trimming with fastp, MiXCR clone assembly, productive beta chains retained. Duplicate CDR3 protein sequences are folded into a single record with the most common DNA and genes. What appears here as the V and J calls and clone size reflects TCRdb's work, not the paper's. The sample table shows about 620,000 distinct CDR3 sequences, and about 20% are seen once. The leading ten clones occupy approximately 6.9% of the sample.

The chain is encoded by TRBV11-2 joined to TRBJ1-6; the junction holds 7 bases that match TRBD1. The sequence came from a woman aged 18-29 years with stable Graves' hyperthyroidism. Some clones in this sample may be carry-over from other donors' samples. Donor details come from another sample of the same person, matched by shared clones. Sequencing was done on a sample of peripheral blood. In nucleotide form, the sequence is TGTGCCAGCAGCTTAGATCCCCCGAATCGACAGGGAGGGTGGTCACCCCTCCACTTT. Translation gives CASSLDPPNRQGGWSPLHF.